Below, 16 T cell receptor beta chains from the same sample are listed, as sequenced in a study of T cell responses to AZD1222 COVID-19 vaccine. Profiled with immunoSEQ multiplex PCR; TCRdb holds only in-frame clones, not every one. The sample shows 150,000 to 200,000 clones, roughly nine tenths of them seen only once. The sequences come from peripheral blood, collected 28 days after the second AZD1222 dose. The receptors here all came from an adult who received the AZD1222 COVID-19 vaccine.

This chain links TRBV19 with TRBJ2-6; possibly TRBD1 for D (5 bases). Germline values: CDR1 LNHDA, CDR2 SQIVND (reference sequence). Trimming stripped 5 bases from V and 0 bases from J, with 17 bases between. The CDR3 consists of 18 residues. The CDR3 nucleotides are TGTGCCAGTAGTCCAACCGACAGAGAGCCCTCTGGGGCCAACGTCCTGACTTTC. Its protein is CASSPTDREPSGANVLTF.

This clone appeared a few times. V is TRBV14 and J is TRBJ1-4; no clear D. The CDR3 length is 16 residues. V was shortened by 0 bases and J by 2 bases, with 10 bases between the two germline ends. Germline CDR1 reads SGHDN; CDR2 reads FVKESK. CDR3 DNA: TGTGCCAGCAGCCAAGATCTCACAGATACTAATGAAAAACTGTTTTTT. Translation: CASSQDLTDTNEKLFF.

This clone was seen a single time. This chain connects TRBV28 to TRBJ2-3, with TRBD2 matching over 9 bases. In germline, CDR1 is MDHEN, CDR2 SYDVKM. Trimming at V came to 6 bases and at J to 5 bases, leaving 9 bases not matched to a gene. This CDR3 is 15 amino acids long. The CDR3 is CASSLAGTAGDTQYF. DNA of the CDR3: TGTGCCAGCAGCCTAGCGGGGACCGCAGGAGATACGCAGTATTTT.

The gene calls are TRBV9 and TRBJ1-4, with no clear D. This CDR3 has 13 residues. V lost 1 base to trimming and J lost 5 bases, with 6 bases between them. Germline-derived CDR1 and CDR2 are SGDLS and YYNGEE. The CDR3 region has the DNA TGTGCCAGCAGCGTACAAGGGAATGAAAAACTGTTTTTT. Encoded protein: CASSVQGNEKLFF.

V gene TRBV12-5 combines with J gene TRBJ1-1; D might be TRBD1 (5 bases). V lost 7 bases to trimming and J lost 8 bases, with 8 bases between them. In germline, CDR1 is LGHNT, CDR2 FRNRAP. The CDR3 length is 10 residues. The CDR3: CASAGGEAFF. CDR3 in DNA: TGTGCTAGTGCGGGGGGAGAAGCTTTCTTT.

The chain has TRBV14 and TRBJ2-3; 7 nucleotides align to TRBD1. The CDR3 consists of 17 residues. The V segment lost 0 bases and the J segment 3 bases; nucleotides outside the gene matches: 9. Looked up from germline, CDR1 is SGHDN and CDR2 is FVKESK. The CDR3 protein is CASSQDRTGVGTDTQYF. The DNA of the CDR3 is TGTGCCAGCAGCCAAGATCGCACAGGGGTGGGAACAGATACGCAGTATTTT.

The genes are TRBV11-2 and TRBJ2-1; 9 bases match TRBD2. The length of the CDR3 is 14 residues. Looked up from germline, CDR1 is SGHAT and CDR2 is FQNNGV. J gave up 10 bases and V 0 bases, and 4 bases lay outside the gene matches. This CDR3 is CASSLDGTSNEQFF. CDR3 DNA: TGTGCCAGCAGCTTAGACGGGACTAGCAACGAGCAGTTCTTC.

This clone was counted a single time. V and J are TRBV2 and TRBJ2-6, with 9 positions matching TRBD1. Looked up from germline, CDR1 is SNHLY and CDR2 is FYNNEI. This CDR3 has 16 amino acids. The trim removed 5 bases at V and 1 base at J, leaving 3 bases unmatched. In nucleotides, the CDR3 is TGTGCCAGCAGTAGGGACAGGGCGTCTGGGGCCAACGTCCTGACTTTC. Protein product: CASSRDRASGANVLTF.

The chain is built from TRBV6-5 and TRBJ1-1; 7 positions agree with TRBD1. CDR3 length equals 15 residues. Germline lookup yields CDR1 MNHEY and CDR2 SVGAGI. After removal of 1 base from V and 5 bases from J, the junction contained 7 bases not matched to a gene. CDR3 bases: TGTGCCAGCAGTTACTACCGACAGGGTCGAACTGAAGCTTTCTTT. This gives the protein CASSYYRQGRTEAFF.

The chain uses TRBV28 and TRBJ1-1, with TRBD1 identical over 8 bases. The CDR3 is 18 residues long. V lost 6 bases and J lost 0; bases outside the gene matches: 15. Germline V gene lookup returns CDR1 MDHEN and CDR2 SYDVKM. CDR3 region: CASRYFSGRGLLNTEAFF. The CDR3 DNA is TGTGCCAGCAGGTACTTCTCGGGCAGGGGGCTTTTGAACACTGAAGCTTTCTTT.

This chain connects TRBV7-2 to TRBJ2-4; D is unresolved. Per the germline V gene, CDR1 is SGHTA and CDR2 is FQGNSA. V was pared by 5 bases and J by 8 bases, with 25 bases between. The CDR3 spans 17 residues. The CDR3 coding sequence is TGTGCCAGCAGCCCGCCCCGCGGAGACCCCGCCCCGTACATTCAGTACTTC. Protein sequence: CASSPPRGDPAPYIQYF.

The rearrangement links TRBV29-1 to TRBJ1-2; no clear D gene. With 6 bases removed from V and 2 bases from J, the gap between germline ends came to 7 bases. The CDR3 contains 11 residues. The germline CDR1 and CDR2 sequences are SQVTM and ANQGSEA. CDR3 amino acids: CSVDVNYGYTF. In DNA, the CDR3 is TGCAGCGTGGATGTCAACTATGGCTACACCTTC.

This clone is a singleton in its sample. This chain uses TRBV12-3 or TRBV12-4 with TRBJ2-1; a possible D gene is TRBD2 (5 bases). V was pared by 5 bases and J by 9 bases, with 14 bases between. This CDR3 is 13 amino acids long. CDR3 in DNA: TGTGCCAGCAGTACAACCAGTCGGGGTGAGCAGTTCTTC. Translation: CASSTTSRGEQFF.

The V and J genes are TRBV6-2 or TRBV6-3 and TRBJ1-2; the D is unclear. The CDR3 has 13 residues. Germline CDR1 is MNHEY and CDR2 is SVGEGT. Trimming removed 4 bases at V and 0 bases at J, with 6 bases between. Written as DNA, the CDR3 is TGTGCCAGCAGTTCTCAAGCTAACTATGGCTACACCTTC. Protein sequence: CASSSQANYGYTF.

The chain joins TRBV6-2 or TRBV6-3 to TRBJ2-7, with TRBD2 identical over 11 bases. CDR1 MNHEY and CDR2 SVGEGT come from the germline V gene. V dropped 4 bases and J dropped 4; count of bases not matched to a gene: 18. This CDR3 has 19 amino acids. The CDR3, as DNA: TGTGCCAGCAGTTCCCTTCTTTACCCAACTAGCGGGAGCGGGTACGAGCAGTACTTC. This gives the protein CASSSLLYPTSGSGYEQYF.

This rearrangement joins TRBV6-6 to TRBJ2-1, with TRBD1 matching over 11 bases. Trimming cost V 9 bases and J 7 bases; bases outside gene matches: 5. Germline-derived CDR1 and CDR2 are MNHNY and SVGAGI (reference sequence). This CDR3 spans 13 amino acids. The CDR3 loop reads CASTGQGGNEQFF. The CDR3 nucleotides are TGTGCCAGTACGGGACAGGGGGGGAATGAGCAGTTCTTC.